This entry concerns a single T cell receptor beta chain. Germline V gene lookup returns CDR1 SGHNT and CDR2 YENEEA. The germline V and J ends were trimmed by 5 bases and 3 bases, with 10 bases remaining between them. CDR3 length: 13 amino acids. The data are from a study of blood T cell repertoires in COVID-19. Study in general: PBMCs, B-cell-depleted T cells, or T cells were the source of the cDNA or gDNA that made up the material.

Method: immunoSEQ multiplex PCR; TCRdb's copy keeps in-frame clones and lacks some. The table includes about 180,000 clones, roughly 90% detected once. This clonotype was sampled from a human donor with acute COVID-19. The donor label of this sample is uncertain. The sample comprised PBMCs or T cells enriched from blood (not recorded which). The chain uses TRBV11-3 and TRBJ1-1; tentatively, D is TRBD1 (6 bases). CDR3 loop: CASSPRGDTEAFF. As DNA, the CDR3 is TGTGCCAGCAGCCCCAGGGGCGACACTGAAGCTTTCTTT.